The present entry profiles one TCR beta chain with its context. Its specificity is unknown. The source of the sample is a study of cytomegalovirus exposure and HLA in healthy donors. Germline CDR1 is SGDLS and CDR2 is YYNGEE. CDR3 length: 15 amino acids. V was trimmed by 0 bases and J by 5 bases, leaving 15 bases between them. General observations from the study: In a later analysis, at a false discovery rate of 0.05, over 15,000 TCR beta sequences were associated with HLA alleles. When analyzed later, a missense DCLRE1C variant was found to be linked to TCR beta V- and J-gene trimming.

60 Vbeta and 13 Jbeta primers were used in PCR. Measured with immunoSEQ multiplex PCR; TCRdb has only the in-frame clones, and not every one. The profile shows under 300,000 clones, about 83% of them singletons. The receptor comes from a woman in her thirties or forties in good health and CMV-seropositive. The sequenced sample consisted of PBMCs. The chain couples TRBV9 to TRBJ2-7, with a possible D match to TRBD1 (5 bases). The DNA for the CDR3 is TGTGCCAGCAGCGTAGGGGGCGCGACTGGGAACGAGCAGTACTTC. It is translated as CASSVGGATGNEQYF.